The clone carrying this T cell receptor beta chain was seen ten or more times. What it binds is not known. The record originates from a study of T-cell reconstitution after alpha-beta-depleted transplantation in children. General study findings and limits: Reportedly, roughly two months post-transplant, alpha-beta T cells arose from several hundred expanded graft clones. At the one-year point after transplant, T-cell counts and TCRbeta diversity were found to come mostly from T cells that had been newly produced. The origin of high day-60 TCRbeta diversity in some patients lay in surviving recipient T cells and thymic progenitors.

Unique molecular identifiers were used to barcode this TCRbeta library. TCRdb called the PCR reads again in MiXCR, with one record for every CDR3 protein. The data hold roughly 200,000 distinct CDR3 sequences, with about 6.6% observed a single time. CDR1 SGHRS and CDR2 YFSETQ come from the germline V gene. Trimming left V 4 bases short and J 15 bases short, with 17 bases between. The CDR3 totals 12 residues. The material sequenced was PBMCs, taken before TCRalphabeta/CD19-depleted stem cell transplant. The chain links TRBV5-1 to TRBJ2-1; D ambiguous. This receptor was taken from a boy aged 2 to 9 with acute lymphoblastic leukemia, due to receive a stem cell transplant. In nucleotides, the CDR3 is TGCGCCAGCAGCCTTGACGGCCTGAGGTCGTTCTTC. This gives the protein CASSLDGLRSFF.